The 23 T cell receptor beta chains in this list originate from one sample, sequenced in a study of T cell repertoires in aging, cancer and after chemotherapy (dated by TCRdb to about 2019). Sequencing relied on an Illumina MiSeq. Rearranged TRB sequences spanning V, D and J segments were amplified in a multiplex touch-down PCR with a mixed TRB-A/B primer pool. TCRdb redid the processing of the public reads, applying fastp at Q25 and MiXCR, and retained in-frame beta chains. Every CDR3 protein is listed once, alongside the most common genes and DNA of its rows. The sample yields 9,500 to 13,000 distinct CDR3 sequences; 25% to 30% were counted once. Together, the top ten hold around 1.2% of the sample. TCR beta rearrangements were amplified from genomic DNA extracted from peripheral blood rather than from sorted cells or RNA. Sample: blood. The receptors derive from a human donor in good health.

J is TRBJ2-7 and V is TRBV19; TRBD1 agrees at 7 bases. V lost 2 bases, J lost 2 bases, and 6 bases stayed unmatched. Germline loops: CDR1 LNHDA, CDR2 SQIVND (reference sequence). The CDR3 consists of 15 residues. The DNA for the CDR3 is TGTGCCAGTAGTATAAGTCAGGGGGAAACCTACGAGCAGTACTTC. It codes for CASSISQGETYEQYF.

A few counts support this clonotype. This CDR3 is CSASRLADLRGEQYF. CDR3 DNA: TGCAGTGCTAGTAGGCTAGCGGACCTTCGGGGTGAGCAGTACTTC. The genes are TRBV20-1 and TRBJ2-7; TRBD2 matches at 7 bases. The J segment lost 7 bases and the V segment lost 3 bases, leaving 15 bases of the junction unmatched. CDR1 DFQATT and CDR2 SNEGSKA come from the germline V gene (reference sequence). The CDR3 spans 15 residues.

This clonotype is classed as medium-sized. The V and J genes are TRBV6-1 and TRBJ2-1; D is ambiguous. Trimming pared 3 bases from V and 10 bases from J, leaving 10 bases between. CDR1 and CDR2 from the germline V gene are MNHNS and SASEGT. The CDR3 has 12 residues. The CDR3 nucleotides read TGTGCCAGCAGTGACCGCGGTTGGGAGCAGTTCTTC. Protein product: CASSDRGWEQFF.

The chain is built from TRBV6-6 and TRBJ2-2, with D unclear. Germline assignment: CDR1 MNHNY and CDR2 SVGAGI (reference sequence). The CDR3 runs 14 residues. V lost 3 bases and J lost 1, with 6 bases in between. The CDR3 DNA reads TGTGCCAGCAGTTATGTGCAGAACACCGGGGAGCTGTTTTTT. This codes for CASSYVQNTGELFF.

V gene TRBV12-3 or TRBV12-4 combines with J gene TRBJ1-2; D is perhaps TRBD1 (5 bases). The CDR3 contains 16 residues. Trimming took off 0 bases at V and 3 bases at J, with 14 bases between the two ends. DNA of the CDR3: TGTGCCAGCAGTTTAGCGCGGAGAGTGGGGCACTATGGCTACACCTTC. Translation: CASSLARRVGHYGYTF.

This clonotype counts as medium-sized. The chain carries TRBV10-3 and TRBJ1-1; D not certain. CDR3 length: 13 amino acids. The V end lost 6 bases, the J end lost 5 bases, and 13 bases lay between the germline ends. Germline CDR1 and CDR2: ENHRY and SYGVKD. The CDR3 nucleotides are TGTGCCATCAGCGAGACTGGCCATACTGAAGCTTTCTTT. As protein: CAISETGHTEAFF.

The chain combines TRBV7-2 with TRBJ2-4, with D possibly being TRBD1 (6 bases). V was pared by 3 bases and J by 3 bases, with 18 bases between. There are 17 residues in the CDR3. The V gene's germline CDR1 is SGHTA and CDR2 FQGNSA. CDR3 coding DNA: TGTGCCAGCAGCTTGATAGGCAGGGGAAGTGGCAAAAACATTCAGTACTTC. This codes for CASSLIGRGSGKNIQYF.

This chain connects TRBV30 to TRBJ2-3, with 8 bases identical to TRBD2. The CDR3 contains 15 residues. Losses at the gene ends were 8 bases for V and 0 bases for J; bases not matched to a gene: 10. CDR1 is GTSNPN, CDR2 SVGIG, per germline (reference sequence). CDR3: CALEKTGGSTDTQYF. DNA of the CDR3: TGTGCCCTAGAAAAGACGGGAGGGAGCACAGATACGCAGTATTTT.

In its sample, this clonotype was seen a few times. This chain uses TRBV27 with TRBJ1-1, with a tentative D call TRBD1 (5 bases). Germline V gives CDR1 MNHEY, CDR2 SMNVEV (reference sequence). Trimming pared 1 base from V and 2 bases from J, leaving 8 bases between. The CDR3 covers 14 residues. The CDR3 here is CASSLLGPNTEAFF. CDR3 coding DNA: TGTGCCAGCAGTTTATTGGGGCCAAACACTGAAGCTTTCTTT.

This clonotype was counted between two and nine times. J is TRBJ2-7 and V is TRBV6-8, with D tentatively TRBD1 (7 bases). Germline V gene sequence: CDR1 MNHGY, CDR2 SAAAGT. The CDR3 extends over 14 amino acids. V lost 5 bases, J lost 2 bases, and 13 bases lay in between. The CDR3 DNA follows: TGTGCCAGCAGTGGGGGGACAGCAACCTACGAGCAGTACTTC. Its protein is CASSGGTATYEQYF.

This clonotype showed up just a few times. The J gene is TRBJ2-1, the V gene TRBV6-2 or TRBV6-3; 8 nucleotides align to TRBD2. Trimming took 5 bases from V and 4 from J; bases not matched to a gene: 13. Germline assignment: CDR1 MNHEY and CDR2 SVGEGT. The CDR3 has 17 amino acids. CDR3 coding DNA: TGTGCCAGCAGTCCCATTGAAGGACTAGCAACTTACAATGAGCAGTTCTTC. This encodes CASSPIEGLATYNEQFF.

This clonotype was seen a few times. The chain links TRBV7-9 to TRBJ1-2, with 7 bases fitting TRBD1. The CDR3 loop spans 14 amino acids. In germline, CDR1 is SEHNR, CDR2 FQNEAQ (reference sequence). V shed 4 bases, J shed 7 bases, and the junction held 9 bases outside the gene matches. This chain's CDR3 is CASSSQQGTSGYTF. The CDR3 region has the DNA TGTGCCAGCAGCTCTCAACAGGGGACTAGTGGCTACACCTTC.

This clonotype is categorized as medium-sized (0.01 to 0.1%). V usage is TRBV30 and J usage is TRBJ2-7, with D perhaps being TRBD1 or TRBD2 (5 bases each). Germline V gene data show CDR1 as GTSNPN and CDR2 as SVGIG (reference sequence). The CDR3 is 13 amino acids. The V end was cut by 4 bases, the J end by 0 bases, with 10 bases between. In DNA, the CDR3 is TGTGCCTGGACGTCCGGGACCTCCTACGAGCAGTACTTC. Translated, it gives CAWTSGTSYEQYF.

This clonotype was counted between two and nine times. The CDR3 nucleotides are TGTGCCAGCAGCGACCGGCCGGACACTGAAGCTTTCTTT. The encoded protein is CASSDRPDTEAFF. This rearrangement joins TRBV28 to TRBJ1-1, with D unresolved. The CDR3 runs 13 residues. The V gene's germline CDR1 is MDHEN and CDR2 SYDVKM. V was clipped by 6 bases and J by 3 bases, with 11 bases between them.

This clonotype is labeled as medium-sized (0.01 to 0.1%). CDR3 residues: CAISESDYSYEQYF. The CDR3 DNA follows: TGTGCCATCAGTGAGTCGGACTACAGCTACGAGCAGTACTTC. The chain joins TRBV10-3 to TRBJ2-7; tentatively, D is TRBD2 (6 bases). The CDR3 consists of 14 residues. Trimming took 0 bases from V and 3 from J, leaving 9 bases between them. Looked up from germline, CDR1 is ENHRY and CDR2 is SYGVKD.

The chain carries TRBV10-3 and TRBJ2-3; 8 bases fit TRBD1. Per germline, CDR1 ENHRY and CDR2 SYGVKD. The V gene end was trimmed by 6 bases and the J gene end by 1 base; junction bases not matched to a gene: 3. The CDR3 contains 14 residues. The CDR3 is CAIRKTGGTDTQYF. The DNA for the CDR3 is TGTGCCATCAGGAAGACAGGGGGCACAGATACGCAGTATTTT.

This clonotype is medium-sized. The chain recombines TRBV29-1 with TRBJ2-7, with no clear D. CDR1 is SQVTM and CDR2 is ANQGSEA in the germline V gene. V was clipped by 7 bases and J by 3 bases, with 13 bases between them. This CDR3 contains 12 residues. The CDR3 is CSARGSNYEQYF. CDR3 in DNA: TGCAGCGCGAGAGGCAGCAACTACGAGCAGTACTTC.

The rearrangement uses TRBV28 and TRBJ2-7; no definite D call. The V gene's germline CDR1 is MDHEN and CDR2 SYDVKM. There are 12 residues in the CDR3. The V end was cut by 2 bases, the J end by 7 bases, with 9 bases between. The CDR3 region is CASSLSRREQYF. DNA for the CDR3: TGTGCCAGCAGTTTAAGCCGCCGGGAGCAGTACTTC.

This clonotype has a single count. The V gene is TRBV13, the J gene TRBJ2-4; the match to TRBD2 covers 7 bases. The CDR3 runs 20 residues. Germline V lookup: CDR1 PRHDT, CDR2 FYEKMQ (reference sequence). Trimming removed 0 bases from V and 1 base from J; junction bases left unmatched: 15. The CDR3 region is CASSLGSPSGTYFAKNIQYF. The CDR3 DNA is TGTGCCAGCAGCTTAGGATCCCCTAGCGGTACTTACTTTGCCAAAAACATTCAGTACTTC.

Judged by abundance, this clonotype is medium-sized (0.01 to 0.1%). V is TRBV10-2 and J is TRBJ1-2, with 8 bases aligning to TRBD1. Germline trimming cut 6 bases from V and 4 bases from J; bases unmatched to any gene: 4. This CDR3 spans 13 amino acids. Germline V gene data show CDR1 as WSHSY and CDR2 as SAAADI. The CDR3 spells CASRQGQVYGYTF. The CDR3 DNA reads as TGCGCCAGCAGACAGGGACAGGTCTATGGCTACACCTTC.

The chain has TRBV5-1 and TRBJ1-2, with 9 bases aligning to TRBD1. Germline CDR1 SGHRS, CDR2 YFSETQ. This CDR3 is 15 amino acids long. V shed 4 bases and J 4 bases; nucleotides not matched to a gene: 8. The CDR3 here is CASSQATGGVYGYTF. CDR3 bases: TGCGCCAGCAGCCAAGCAACAGGGGGCGTCTATGGCTACACCTTC.

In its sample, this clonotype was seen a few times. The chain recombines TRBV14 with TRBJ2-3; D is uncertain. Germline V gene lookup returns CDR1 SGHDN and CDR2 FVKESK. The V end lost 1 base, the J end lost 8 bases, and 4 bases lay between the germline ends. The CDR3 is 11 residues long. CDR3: CASSQGVTQYF. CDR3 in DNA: TGTGCCAGCAGCCAAGGAGTTACGCAGTATTTT.

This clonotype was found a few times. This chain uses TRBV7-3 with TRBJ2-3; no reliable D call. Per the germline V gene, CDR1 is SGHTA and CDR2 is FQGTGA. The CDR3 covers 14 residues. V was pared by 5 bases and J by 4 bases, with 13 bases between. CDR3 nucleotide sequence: TGTGCCAGCAGCCCGCAAACCGGTCCAGATACGCAGTATTTT. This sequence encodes CASSPQTGPDTQYF.